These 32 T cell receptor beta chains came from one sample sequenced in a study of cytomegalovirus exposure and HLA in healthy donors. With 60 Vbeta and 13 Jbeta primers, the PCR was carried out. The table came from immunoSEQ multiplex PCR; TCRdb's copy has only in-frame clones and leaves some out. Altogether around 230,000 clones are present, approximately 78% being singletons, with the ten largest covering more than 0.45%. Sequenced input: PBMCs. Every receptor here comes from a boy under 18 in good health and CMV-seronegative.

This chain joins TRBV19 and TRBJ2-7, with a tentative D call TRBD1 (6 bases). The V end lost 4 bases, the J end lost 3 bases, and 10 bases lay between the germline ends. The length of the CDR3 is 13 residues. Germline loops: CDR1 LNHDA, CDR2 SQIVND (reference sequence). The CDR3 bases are TGTGCCAGTAGTAACCGGGACAACTACGAGCAGTACTTC. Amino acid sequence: CASSNRDNYEQYF.

The CDR3 sequence is CASSGDRNNYGYTF. In DNA, the CDR3 is TGTGCCAGCTCAGGGGACAGAAATAACTATGGCTACACCTTC. This rearrangement joins TRBV18 to TRBJ1-2, with TRBD1 matching 7 bases. The CDR3 loop spans 14 amino acids. With 5 bases clipped from V and 1 base from J, the junction kept 4 bases outside the gene matches. Germline V gives CDR1 KGHSH, CDR2 LQKENI.

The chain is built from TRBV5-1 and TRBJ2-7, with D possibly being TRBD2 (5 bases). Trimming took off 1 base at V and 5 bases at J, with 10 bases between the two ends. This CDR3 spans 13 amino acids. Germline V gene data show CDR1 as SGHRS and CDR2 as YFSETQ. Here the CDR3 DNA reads TGCGCCAGCAGCTTGTCCTCTAGCAACGAGCAGTACTTC. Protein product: CASSLSSSNEQYF.

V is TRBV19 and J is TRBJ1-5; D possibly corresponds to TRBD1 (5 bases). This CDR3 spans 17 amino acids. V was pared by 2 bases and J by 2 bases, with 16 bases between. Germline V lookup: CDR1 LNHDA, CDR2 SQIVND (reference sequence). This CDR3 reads CASSIMDIRGGNQPQHF. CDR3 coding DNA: TGTGCCAGTAGTATAATGGACATAAGGGGTGGCAATCAGCCCCAGCATTTT. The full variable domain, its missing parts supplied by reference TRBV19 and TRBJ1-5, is DGGITQSPKYLFRKEGQNVTLSCEQNLNHDAMYWYRQDPGQGLRLIYYSQIVNDFQKGDIAEGYSVSREKKESFPLTVTSAQKNPTAFYLCASSIMDIRGGNQPQHFGDGTRLSIL.

CDR3 DNA: TGTGCCATCAGTGGGACAAACTTATATGGCTACACCTTC. Protein: CAISGTNLYGYTF. This chain uses TRBV10-3 with TRBJ1-2, with D maybe TRBD1 (5 bases). The V end was cut by 4 bases, the J end by 5 bases, with 11 bases between. This CDR3 region has 13 residues. Per the germline V gene, CDR1 is ENHRY and CDR2 is SYGVKD.

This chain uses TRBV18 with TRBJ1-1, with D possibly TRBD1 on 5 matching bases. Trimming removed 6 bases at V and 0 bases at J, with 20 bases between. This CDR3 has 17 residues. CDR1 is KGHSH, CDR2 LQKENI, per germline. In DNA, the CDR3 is TGTGCCAGCTCGCCGCAGCAGGGAGGCTCCCTGAACACTGAAGCTTTCTTT. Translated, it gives CASSPQQGGSLNTEAFF. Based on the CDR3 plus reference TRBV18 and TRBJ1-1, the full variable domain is NAGVMQNPRHLVRRRGQEARLRCSPMKGHSHVYWYRQLPEEGLKFMVYLQKENIIDESGMPKERFSAEFPKEGPSILRIQQVVRGDSAAYFCASSPQQGGSLNTEAFFGQGTRLTVV.

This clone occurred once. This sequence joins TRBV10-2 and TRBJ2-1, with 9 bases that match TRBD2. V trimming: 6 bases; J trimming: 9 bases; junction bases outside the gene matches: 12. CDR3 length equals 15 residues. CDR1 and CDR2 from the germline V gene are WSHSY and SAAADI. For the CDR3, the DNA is TGCGCCAGCAGCTTAGGAGTAGCGGGAGCGGGTGAGCAGTTCTTC. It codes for CASSLGVAGAGEQFF.

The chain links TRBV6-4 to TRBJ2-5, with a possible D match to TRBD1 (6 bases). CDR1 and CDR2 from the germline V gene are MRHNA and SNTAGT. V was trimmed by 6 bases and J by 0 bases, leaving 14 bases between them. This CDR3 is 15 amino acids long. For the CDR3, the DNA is TGTGCCAGCAGGGGCCTCCAGGGGTACCAAGAGACCCAGTACTTC. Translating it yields CASRGLQGYQETQYF.

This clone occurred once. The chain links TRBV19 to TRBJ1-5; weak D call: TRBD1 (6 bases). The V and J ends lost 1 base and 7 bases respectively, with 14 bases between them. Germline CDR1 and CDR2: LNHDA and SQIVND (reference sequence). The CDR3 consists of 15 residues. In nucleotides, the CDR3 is TGTGCCAGTAGTATAGGAGGGGGAGAAGGACAGCCCCAGCATTTT. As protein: CASSIGGGEGQPQHF.

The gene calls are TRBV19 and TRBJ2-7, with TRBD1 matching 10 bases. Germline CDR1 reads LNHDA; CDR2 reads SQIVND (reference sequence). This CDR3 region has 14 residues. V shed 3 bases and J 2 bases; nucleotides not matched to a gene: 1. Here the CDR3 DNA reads TGTGCCAGTAGTATGGACAGGGGGACCTACGAGCAGTACTTC. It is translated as CASSMDRGTYEQYF.

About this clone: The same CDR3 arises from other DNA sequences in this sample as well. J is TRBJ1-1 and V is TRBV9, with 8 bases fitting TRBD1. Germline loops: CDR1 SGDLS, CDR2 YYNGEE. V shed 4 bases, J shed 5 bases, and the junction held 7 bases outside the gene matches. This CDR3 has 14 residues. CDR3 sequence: CASSLTGGRTEAFF. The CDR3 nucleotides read TGTGCCAGCAGCCTCACAGGGGGACGAACTGAAGCTTTCTTT.

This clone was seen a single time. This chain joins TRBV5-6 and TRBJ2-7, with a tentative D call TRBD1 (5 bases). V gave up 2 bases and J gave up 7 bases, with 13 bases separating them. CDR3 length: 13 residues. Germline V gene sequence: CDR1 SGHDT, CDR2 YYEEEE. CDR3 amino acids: CASSLTGAEEQYF. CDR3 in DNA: TGTGCCAGCAGCTTAACTGGGGCGGAAGAGCAGTACTTC.

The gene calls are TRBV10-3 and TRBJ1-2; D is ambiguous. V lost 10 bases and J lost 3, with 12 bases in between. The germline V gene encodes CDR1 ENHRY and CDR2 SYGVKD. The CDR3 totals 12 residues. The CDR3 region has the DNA TGTGCCACCCATTTTTCGGACTATGGCTACACCTTC. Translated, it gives CATHFSDYGYTF.

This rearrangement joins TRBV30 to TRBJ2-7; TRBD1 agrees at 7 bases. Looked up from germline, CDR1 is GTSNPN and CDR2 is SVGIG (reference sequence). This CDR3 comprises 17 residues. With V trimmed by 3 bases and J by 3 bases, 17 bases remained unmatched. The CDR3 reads CAWSDMPGQSFLYEQYF. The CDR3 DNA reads TGTGCCTGGAGCGATATGCCGGGACAGTCTTTCCTCTACGAGCAGTACTTC.

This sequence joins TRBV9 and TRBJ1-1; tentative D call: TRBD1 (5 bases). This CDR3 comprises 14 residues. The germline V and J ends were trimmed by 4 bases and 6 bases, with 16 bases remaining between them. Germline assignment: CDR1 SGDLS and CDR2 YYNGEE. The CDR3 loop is CASSPPGESAEAFF. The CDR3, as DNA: TGTGCCAGCAGCCCCCCGGGGGAGTCGGCTGAAGCTTTCTTT.

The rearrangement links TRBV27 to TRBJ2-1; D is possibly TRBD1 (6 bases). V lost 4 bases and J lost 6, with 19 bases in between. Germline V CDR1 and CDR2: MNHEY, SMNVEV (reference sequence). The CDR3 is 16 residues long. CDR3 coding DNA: TGTGCCAGCAGTTCAATTTTGAGGCGAGGGGGCAATGAGCAGTTCTTC. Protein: CASSSILRRGGNEQFF.

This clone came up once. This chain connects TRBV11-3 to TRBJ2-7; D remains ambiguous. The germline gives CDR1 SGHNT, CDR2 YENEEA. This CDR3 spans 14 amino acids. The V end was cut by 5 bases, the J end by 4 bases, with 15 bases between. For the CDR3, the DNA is TGTGCCAGCAGCCATTCTAGGTACCTATACGAGCAGTACTTC. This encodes CASSHSRYLYEQYF.

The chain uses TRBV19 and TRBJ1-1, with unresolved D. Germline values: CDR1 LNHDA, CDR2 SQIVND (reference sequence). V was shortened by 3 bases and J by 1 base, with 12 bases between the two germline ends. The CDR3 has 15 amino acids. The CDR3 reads CASSIRWQRNTEAFF. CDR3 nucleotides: TGTGCCAGTAGTATCAGGTGGCAGAGGAACACTGAAGCTTTCTTT. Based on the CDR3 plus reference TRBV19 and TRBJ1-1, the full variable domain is DGGITQSPKYLFRKEGQNVTLSCEQNLNHDAMYWYRQDPGQGLRLIYYSQIVNDFQKGDIAEGYSVSREKKESFPLTVTSAQKNPTAFYLCASSIRWQRNTEAFFGQGTRLTVV.

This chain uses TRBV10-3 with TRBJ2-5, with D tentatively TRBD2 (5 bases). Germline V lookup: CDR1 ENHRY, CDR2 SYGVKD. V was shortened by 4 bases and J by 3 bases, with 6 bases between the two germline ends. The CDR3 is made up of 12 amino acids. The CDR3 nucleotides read TGTGCCATCAGTGTCGGGGAAGAGACCCAGTACTTC. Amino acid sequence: CAISVGEETQYF.

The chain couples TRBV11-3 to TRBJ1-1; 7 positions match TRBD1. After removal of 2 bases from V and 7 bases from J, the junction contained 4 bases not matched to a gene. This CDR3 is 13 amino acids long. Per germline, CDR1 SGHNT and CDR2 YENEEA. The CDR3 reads CASSLPGGGEAFF. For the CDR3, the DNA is TGTGCCAGCAGCTTACCAGGGGGTGGTGAAGCTTTCTTT.

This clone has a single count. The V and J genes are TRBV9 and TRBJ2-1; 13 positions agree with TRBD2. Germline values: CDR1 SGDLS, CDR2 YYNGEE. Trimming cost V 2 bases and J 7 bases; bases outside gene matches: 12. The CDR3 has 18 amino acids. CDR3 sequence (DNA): TGTGCCAGCAGCGTCGGACTAGCGGGGGCCCCCCCGGTGAATGAGCAGTTCTTC. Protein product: CASSVGLAGAPPVNEQFF.

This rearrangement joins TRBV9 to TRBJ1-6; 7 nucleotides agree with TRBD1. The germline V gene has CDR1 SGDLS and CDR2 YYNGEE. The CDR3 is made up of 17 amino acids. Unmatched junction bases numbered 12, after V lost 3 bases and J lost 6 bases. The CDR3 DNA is TGTGCCAGCAGCGAAGGGTCAATGAGACAGGGTAATTCACCCCTCCACTTT. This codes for CASSEGSMRQGNSPLHF.

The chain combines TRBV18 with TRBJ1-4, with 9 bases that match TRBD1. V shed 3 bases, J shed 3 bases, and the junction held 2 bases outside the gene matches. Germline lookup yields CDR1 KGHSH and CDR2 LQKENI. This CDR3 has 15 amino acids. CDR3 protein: CASSPGQGPNEKLFF. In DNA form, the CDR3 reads TGTGCCAGCTCACCGGGACAGGGACCTAATGAAAAACTGTTTTTT.

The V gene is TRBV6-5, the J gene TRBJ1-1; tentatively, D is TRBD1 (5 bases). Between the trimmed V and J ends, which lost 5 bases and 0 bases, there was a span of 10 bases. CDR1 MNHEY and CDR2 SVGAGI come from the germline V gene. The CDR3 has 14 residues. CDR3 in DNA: TGTGCCAGCAGTCTCGACAGAGTGAACACTGAAGCTTTCTTT. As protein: CASSLDRVNTEAFF.

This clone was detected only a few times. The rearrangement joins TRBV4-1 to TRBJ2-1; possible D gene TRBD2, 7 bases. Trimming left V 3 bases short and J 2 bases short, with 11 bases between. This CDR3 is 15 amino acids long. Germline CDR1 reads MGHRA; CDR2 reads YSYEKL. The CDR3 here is CASSHPGGPYNEQFF. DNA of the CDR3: TGCGCCAGCAGCCACCCGGGGGGCCCCTACAATGAGCAGTTCTTC.

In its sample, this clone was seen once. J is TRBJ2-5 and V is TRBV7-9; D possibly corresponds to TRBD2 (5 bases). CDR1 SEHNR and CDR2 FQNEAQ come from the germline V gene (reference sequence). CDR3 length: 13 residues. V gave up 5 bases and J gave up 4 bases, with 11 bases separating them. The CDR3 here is CASSRPRAETQYF. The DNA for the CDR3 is TGTGCCAGCAGCCGCCCGAGGGCAGAGACCCAGTACTTC.

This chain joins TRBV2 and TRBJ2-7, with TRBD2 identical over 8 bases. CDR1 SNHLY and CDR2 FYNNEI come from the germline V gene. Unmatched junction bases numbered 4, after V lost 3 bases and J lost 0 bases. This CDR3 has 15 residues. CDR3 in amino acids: CASSDVLADSYEQYF. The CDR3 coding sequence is TGTGCCAGCAGTGATGTACTAGCGGACTCCTACGAGCAGTACTTC.

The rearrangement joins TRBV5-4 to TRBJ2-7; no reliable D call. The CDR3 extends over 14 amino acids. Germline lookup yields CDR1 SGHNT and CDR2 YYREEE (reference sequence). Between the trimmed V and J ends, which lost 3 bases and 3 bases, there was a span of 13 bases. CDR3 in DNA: TGTGCCAGCAGCTCCCAATCCGAGAGCTACGAGCAGTACTTC. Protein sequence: CASSSQSESYEQYF.

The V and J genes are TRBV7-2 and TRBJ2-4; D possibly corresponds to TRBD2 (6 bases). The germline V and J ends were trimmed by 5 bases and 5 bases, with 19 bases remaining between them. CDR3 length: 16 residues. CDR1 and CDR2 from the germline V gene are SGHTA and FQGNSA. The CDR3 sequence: CASSRENGVGQNIQYF. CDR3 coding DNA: TGTGCCAGCAGCCGGGAGAACGGGGTGGGACAAAACATTCAGTACTTC.

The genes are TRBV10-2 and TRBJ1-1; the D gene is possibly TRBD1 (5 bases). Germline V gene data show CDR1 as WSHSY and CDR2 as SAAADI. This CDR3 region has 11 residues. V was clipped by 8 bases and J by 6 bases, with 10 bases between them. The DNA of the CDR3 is TGCGCCAGCGTGCGGGGGTCTGAAGCTTTCTTT. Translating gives CASVRGSEAFF.

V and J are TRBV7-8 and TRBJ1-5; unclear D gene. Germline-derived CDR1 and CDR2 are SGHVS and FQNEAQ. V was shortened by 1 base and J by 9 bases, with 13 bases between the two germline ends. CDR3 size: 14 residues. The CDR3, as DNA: TGTGCCAGCAGCTTAGGGGAGGTATCCGGGCCCCAGCATTTT. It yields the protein CASSLGEVSGPQHF.

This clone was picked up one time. The CDR3 loop is CASSKGRGWGEAFF. DNA for the CDR3: TGTGCCAGCAGTAAGGGGAGGGGGTGGGGTGAAGCTTTCTTT. The chain is built from TRBV2 and TRBJ1-1; tentative D call: TRBD1 (6 bases). The CDR3 length is 14 residues. V lost 5 bases to trimming and J lost 7 bases, with 17 bases between them. Germline-derived CDR1 and CDR2 are SNHLY and FYNNEI.